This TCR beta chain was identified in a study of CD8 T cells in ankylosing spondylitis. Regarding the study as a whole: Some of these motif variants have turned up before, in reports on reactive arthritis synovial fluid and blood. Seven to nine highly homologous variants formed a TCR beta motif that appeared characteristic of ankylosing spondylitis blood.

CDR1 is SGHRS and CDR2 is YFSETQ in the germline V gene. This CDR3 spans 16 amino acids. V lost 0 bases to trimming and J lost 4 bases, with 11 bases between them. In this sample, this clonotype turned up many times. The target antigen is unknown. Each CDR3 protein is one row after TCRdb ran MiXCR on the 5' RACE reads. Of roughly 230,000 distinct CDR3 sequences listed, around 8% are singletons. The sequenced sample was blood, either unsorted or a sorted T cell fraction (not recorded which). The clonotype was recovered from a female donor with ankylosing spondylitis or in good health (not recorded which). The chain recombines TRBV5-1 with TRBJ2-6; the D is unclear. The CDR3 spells CASSLGALSGANVLTF. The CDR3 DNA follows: TGCGCCAGCAGCTTGGGGGCCCTCTCCGGGGCCAACGTCCTGACTTTC.